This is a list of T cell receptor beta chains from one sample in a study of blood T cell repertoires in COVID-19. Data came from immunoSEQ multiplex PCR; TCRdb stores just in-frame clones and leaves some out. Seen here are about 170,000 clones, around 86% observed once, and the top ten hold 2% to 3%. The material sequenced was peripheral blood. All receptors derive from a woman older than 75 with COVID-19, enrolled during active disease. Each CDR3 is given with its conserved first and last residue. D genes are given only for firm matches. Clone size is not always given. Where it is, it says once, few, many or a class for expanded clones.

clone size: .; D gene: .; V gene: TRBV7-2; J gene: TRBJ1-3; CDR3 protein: CASSFTEFSGNTIYF; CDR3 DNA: TGTGCCAGCAGCTTTACAGAATTCTCTGGAAACACCATATATTTT
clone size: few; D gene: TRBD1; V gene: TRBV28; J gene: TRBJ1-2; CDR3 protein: CASMIPEGAGGYTF; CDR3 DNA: TGTGCCAGCATGATCCCGGAGGGGGCGGGCGGCTACACCTTC
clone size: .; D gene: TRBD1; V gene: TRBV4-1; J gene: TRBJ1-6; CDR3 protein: CASSQGTGNFSPLHF; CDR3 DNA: TGCGCCAGCAGCCAAGGGACAGGGAATTTTTCACCCCTCCACTTT
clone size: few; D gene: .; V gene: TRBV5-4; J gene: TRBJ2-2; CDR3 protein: CASSPSGNTGELFF; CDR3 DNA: TGTGCCAGCAGCCCGAGTGGGAACACCGGGGAGCTGTTTTTT
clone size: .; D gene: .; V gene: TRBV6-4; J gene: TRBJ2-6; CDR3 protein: CASSDTVTGANVLTF; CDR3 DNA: TGTGCCAGCAGTGATACGGTGACTGGGGCCAACGTCCTGACTTTC
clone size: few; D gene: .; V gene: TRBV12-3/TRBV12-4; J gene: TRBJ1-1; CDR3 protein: CASSYSRSAFF; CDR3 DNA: TGTGCCAGCAGCTATTCCCGCTCAGCTTTCTTT
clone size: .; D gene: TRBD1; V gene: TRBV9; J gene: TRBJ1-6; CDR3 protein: CASSVGQGGRSPLHF; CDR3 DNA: TGTGCCAGCAGCGTCGGACAGGGCGGTCGATCACCCCTCCACTTT
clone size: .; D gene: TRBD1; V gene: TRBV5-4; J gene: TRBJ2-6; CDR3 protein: CASSEGPGTVSGANVLTF; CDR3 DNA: TGTGCCAGCAGCGAGGGGCCCGGGACAGTCTCTGGGGCCAACGTCCTGACTTTC
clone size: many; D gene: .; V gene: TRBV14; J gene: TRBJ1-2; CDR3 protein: CASSQQTNYGYTF; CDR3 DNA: TGTGCCAGCAGCCAGCAGACTAACTATGGCTACACCTTC
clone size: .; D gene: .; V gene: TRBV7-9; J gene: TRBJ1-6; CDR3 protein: CASSLERVSPLHF; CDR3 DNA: TGTGCCAGCAGCTTAGAACGGGTTTCACCCCTCCACTTT
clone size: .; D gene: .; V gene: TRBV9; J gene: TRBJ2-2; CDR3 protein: CASSGHGGIGELFF; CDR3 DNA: TGTGCCAGCAGCGGGCACGGGGGAATTGGGGAGCTGTTTTTT
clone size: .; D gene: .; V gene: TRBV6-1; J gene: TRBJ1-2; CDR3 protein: CASSEALGYYTF; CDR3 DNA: TGTGCCAGCAGTGAAGCGCTAGGATACTACACCTTC
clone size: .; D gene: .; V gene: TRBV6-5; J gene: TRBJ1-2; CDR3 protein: CASRLPGAHNYGYTF; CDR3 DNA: TGTGCCAGCAGACTCCCAGGGGCTCATAACTATGGCTACACCTTC
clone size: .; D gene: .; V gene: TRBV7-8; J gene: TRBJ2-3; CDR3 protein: CASSLSFSPVSTDTQYF; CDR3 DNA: TGTGCCAGCAGCTTAAGTTTCAGTCCCGTTAGCACAGATACGCAGTATTTT
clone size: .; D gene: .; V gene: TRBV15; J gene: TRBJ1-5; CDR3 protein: CATSRPNSQPQHF; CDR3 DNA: TGTGCCACCAGCAGACCAAACAGTCAGCCCCAGCATTTT
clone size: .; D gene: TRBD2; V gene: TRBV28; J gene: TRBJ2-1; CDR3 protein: CASSFVELAGGNEQFF; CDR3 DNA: TGTGCCAGCAGTTTCGTGGAACTAGCGGGAGGGAATGAGCAGTTCTTC
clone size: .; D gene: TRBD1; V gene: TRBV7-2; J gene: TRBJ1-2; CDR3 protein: CASSSRTGGNYGYTF; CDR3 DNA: TGTGCCAGCAGCTCCCGGACAGGGGGTAACTATGGCTACACCTTC
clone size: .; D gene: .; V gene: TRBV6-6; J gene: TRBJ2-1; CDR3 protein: CASQDSNNEQFF; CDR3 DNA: TGTGCCAGCCAGGACAGTAACAATGAGCAGTTCTTC
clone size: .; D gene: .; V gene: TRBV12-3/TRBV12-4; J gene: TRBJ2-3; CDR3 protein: CATSSTRTEQYF; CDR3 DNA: TGTGCCACCAGCTCGACCCGGACAGAACAGTATTTT
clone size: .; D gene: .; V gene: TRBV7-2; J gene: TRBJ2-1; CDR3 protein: CASSEFASSVVGEQFF; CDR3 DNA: TGTGCCAGCAGCGAATTCGCTTCTAGCGTGGTAGGTGAGCAGTTCTTC
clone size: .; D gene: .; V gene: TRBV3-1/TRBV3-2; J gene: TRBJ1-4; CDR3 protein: CASSQRGGTTNEKLFF; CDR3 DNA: TGTGCCAGCAGCCAAAGGGGAGGTACAACTAATGAAAAACTGTTTTTT
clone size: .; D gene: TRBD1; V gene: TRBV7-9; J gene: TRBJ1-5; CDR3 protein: CASSFGQGFVQPQHF; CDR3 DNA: TGTGCCAGCAGCTTTGGACAGGGCTTTGTTCAGCCCCAGCATTTT
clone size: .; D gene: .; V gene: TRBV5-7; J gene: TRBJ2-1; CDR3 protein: CASSLMRQGRYNEQFF; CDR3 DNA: TGTGCCAGCAGCTTGATGAGGCAGGGGCGATACAATGAGCAGTTCTTC
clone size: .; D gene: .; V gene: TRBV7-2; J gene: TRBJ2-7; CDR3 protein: CASSLGFQGNEQYF; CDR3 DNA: TGTGCCAGCAGCTTAGGATTCCAGGGTAACGAGCAGTACTTC
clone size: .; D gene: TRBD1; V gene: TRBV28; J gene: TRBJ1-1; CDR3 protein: CASSLGDRGQGEAFF; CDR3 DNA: TGTGCCAGCAGTTTAGGGGACAGGGGGCAAGGTGAAGCTTTCTTT
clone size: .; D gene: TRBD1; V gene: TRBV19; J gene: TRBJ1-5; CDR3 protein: CASSPPGQGYQPQHF; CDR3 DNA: TGTGCCAGTAGTCCCCCGGGACAGGGATATCAGCCCCAGCATTTT